The 14 T cell receptor beta chains below were found in one sample sequenced in a study of shared clonotypes between healthy human individuals (dated by TCRdb to 2019 to 2021). Library preparation was by the immunoSEQ multiplex PCR assay. The table was pulled from immuneACCESS by TCRdb, which kept in-frame rearrangements only. Such tables lose some clones; where checked, under half of the loss comes from unresolved V genes, and the rest has no known cause. The sample table lists approximately 1,500,000 clones, 95% to 99% of them with a count of one. Approximately 0.45% of the sample is taken by the ten largest. What was sequenced was naive CD4+ T cells sorted from blood. What this sample's cell subset or site label stands for: CD45RA+ positively selected. Receptors were obtained from a man aged 30 to 39 in good health.

The chain couples TRBV28 to TRBJ1-1; the D is unclear. The CDR3 has 15 residues. Deletions cut 1 base from V and 2 bases from J, with 11 bases between. Per germline, CDR1 MDHEN and CDR2 SYDVKM. The CDR3 DNA follows: TGTGCCAGCAGTTTATTCCCGCTGGGAAACACTGAAGCTTTCTTT. Its translation is CASSLFPLGNTEAFF.

The chain carries TRBV6-6 and TRBJ2-3; TRBD2 matches at 11 bases. Germline assignment: CDR1 MNHNY and CDR2 SVGAGI (reference sequence). J gave up 7 bases and V 7 bases, and 10 bases lay outside the gene matches. The CDR3 contains 15 residues. This chain's CDR3 is CASNQLAGVHHTQYF. DNA for the CDR3: TGTGCCAGCAACCAACTAGCGGGGGTTCATCATACGCAGTATTTT.

V is TRBV29-1 and J is TRBJ1-1, with unresolved D. Per germline, CDR1 SQVTM and CDR2 ANQGSEA. V was cut by 4 bases and J by 1 base, with 10 bases left in between. CDR3 length: 13 residues. As DNA, the CDR3 is TGCAGCGTTGCAGAGGACCCGAACACTGAAGCTTTCTTT. This codes for CSVAEDPNTEAFF.

CDR3 in DNA: TGTGCCAGCAGCAAGGACACTGACAATCAGCCCCAGCATTTT. Its translation: CASSKDTDNQPQHF. This rearrangement joins TRBV2 to TRBJ1-5; the D gene is possibly TRBD1 (5 bases). The CDR3 has 14 amino acids. The V and J ends lost 6 bases and 3 bases respectively, with 12 bases between them. Per germline, CDR1 SNHLY and CDR2 FYNNEI.

Notes on this clone: This specimen includes other DNA sequences encoding the same CDR3. The chain has TRBV28 and TRBJ2-1, with D unclear. Trimming stripped 2 bases from V and 0 bases from J, with 2 bases between. The CDR3 runs to 13 residues. In germline, CDR1 is MDHEN, CDR2 SYDVKM. The CDR3 sequence is CASSLDSYNEQFF. CDR3 bases: TGTGCCAGCAGTTTAGACTCCTACAATGAGCAGTTCTTC.

Of note for this clone: The identical CDR3 is also encoded by other nucleotide sequences in the sample. CDR3 bases: TGTGCCAGCAGCTTAACGCCCGGGAACACTGAAGCTTTCTTT. Amino acid sequence: CASSLTPGNTEAFF. V and J are TRBV7-3 and TRBJ1-1; D not certain. V was shortened by 0 bases and J by 1 base, with 6 bases between the two germline ends. This CDR3 is built from 14 residues. Per germline, CDR1 SGHTA and CDR2 FQGTGA. Filled out from reference TRBV7-3 and TRBJ1-1, the complete variable domain reads GAGVSQTPSNKVTEKGKYVELRCDPISGHTALYWYRQSLGQGPEFLIYFQGTGAADDSGLPNDRFFAVRPEGSVSTLKIQRTERGDSAVYLCASSLTPGNTEAFFGQGTRLTVV.

The chain recombines TRBV11-3 with TRBJ2-3, with D possibly matching TRBD2 (5 bases). Per the germline V gene, CDR1 is SGHNT and CDR2 is YENEEA. Trimming pared 1 base from V and 0 bases from J, leaving 20 bases between. The CDR3 has 19 amino acids. The CDR3 bases are TGTGCCAGCAGCTTAGGGTGGACGCCGAGCGGCCCTAGCACAGATACGCAGTATTTT. It codes for CASSLGWTPSGPSTDTQYF.

This rearrangement joins TRBV5-1 to TRBJ2-1, with D possibly being TRBD1 (7 bases). This CDR3 comprises 15 residues. Trimming stripped 0 bases from V and 6 bases from J, with 13 bases between. CDR1 is SGHRS and CDR2 is YFSETQ in the germline V gene. CDR3 protein: CASSLGGAGGNEQFF. For the CDR3, the DNA is TGCGCCAGCAGCTTGGGCGGGGCAGGGGGCAATGAGCAGTTCTTC. Full variable domain (outside the CDR3, taken from reference TRBV5-1 and TRBJ2-1): KAGVTQTPRYLIKTRGQQVTLSCSPISGHRSVSWYQQTPGQGLQFLFEYFSETQRNKGNFPGRFSGRQFSNSRSEMNVSTLELGDSALYLCASSLGGAGGNEQFFGPGTRLTVL.

The chain has TRBV18 and TRBJ2-1; D ambiguous. CDR3 size: 14 residues. Trimming took off 3 bases at V and 4 bases at J, with 10 bases between the two ends. Germline V CDR1 and CDR2: KGHSH, LQKENI. CDR3 region: CASSPDGAYNEQFF. Written as DNA, the CDR3 is TGTGCCAGCTCACCCGACGGAGCGTACAATGAGCAGTTCTTC. The variable domain in full, completed from reference TRBV18 and TRBJ2-1, reads NAGVMQNPRHLVRRRGQEARLRCSPMKGHSHVYWYRQLPEEGLKFMVYLQKENIIDESGMPKERFSAEFPKEGPSILRIQQVVRGDSAAYFCASSPDGAYNEQFFGPGTRLTVL.

The chain recombines TRBV30 with TRBJ1-1; D uncertain. Per germline, CDR1 GTSNPN and CDR2 SVGIG (reference sequence). Trimming removed 1 base at V and 3 bases at J, with 9 bases between. The CDR3 runs to 13 residues. CDR3 residues: CAWSDSHDTEAFF. The CDR3 DNA reads TGTGCCTGGAGTGACTCGCACGACACTGAAGCTTTCTTT.

V gene TRBV5-6 combines with J gene TRBJ2-7; a weak D match, TRBD2 (6 bases). V was cut by 0 bases and J by 3 bases, with 10 bases left in between. The CDR3 loop spans 14 amino acids. The germline gives CDR1 SGHDT, CDR2 YYEEEE. The CDR3 spells CASSLVVGGYEQYF. The CDR3 DNA is TGTGCCAGCAGCTTGGTGGTCGGGGGCTACGAGCAGTACTTC.

This chain links TRBV6-1 with TRBJ2-7; 10 positions agree with TRBD2. V shed 3 bases and J 4 bases; nucleotides not matched to a gene: 6. CDR1 and CDR2 from the germline V gene are MNHNS and SASEGT. The CDR3 is made up of 15 amino acids. The CDR3 DNA reads as TGTGCCAGCAGTGATCTAGCGGGAGAGACGTACGAGCAGTACTTC. It yields the protein CASSDLAGETYEQYF.

The chain is built from TRBV12-5 and TRBJ1-5; 10 bases align to TRBD1. CDR3 length: 13 amino acids. The V gene's germline CDR1 is LGHNT and CDR2 FRNRAP. V was clipped by 6 bases and J by 7 bases; unmatched bases: 3. CDR3 sequence (DNA): TGTGCTAGTGGGACAGGGGGCGACCAGCCCCAGCATTTT. This sequence encodes CASGTGGDQPQHF.

Notes on this clone: This sample also contains other DNA sequences that code for the same CDR3. The V gene is TRBV6-6, the J gene TRBJ2-7; D is undetermined. CDR1 MNHNY and CDR2 SVGAGI come from the germline V gene (reference sequence). This CDR3 comprises 12 residues. V gave up 2 bases and J gave up 2 bases, with 4 bases separating them. CDR3 in DNA: TGTGCCAGCAGTTACGCCGCCTACGAGCAGTACTTC. This sequence encodes CASSYAAYEQYF.